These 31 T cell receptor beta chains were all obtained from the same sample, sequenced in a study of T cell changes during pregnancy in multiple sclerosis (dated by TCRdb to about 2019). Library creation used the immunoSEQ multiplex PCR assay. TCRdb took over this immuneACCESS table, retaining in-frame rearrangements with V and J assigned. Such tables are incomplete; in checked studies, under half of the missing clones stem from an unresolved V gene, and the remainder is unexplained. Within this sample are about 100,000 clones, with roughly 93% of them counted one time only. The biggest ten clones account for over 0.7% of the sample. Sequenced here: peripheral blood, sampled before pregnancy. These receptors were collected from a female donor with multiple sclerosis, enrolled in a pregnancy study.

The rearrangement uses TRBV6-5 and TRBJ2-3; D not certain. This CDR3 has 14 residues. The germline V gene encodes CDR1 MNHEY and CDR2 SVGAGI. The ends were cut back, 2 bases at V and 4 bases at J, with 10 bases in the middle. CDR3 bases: TGTGCCAGCAGTTACAATTCATACTCAGATACGCAGTATTTT. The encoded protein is CASSYNSYSDTQYF.

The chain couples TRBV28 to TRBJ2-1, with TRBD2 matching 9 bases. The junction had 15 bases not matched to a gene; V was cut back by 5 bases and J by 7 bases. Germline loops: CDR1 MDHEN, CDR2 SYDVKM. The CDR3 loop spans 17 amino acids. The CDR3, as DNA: TGTGCCAGCAGTCTCCCTGGGCCTAGCGGGGTACAAAATGAGCAGTTCTTC. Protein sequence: CASSLPGPSGVQNEQFF.

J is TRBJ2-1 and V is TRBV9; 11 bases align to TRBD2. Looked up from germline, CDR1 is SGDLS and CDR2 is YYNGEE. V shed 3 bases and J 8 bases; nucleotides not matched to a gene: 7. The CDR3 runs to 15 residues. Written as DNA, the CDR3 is TGTGCCAGCAGCGCCCGACTAGCGGGAAACGATGAGCAGTTCTTC. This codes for CASSARLAGNDEQFF.

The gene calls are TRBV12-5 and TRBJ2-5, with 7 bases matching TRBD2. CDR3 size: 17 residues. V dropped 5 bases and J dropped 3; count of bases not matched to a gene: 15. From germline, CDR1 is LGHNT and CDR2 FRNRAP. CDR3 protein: CASGTQGGVPMKETQYF. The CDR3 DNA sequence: TGTGCTAGTGGTACCCAGGGAGGGGTACCGATGAAAGAGACCCAGTACTTC.

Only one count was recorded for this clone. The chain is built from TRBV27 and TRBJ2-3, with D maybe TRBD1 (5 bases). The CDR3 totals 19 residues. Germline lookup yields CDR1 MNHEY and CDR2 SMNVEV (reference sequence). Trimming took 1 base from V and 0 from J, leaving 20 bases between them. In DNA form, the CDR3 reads TGTGCCAGCAGTTTATTTCCCGGCAGGGTCGATTATAGCACAGATACGCAGTATTTT. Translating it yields CASSLFPGRVDYSTDTQYF.

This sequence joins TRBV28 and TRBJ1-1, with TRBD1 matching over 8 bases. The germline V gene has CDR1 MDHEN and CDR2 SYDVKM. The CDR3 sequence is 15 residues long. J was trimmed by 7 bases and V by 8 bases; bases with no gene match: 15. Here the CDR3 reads CASRKLRDRPHEAFF. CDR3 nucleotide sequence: TGTGCCAGCCGAAAACTCCGGGACAGGCCTCATGAAGCTTTCTTT.

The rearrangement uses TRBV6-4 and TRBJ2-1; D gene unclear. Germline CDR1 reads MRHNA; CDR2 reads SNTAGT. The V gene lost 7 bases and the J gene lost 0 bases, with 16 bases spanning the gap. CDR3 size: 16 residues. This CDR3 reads CASIKTVLHSYNEQFF. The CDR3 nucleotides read TGTGCCAGCATCAAGACTGTCCTCCACTCCTACAATGAGCAGTTCTTC.

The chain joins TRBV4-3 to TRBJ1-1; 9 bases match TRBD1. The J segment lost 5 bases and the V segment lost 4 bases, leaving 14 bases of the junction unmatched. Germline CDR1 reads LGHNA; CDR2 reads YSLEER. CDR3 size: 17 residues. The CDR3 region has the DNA TGCGCCAGCAGCCCTACAGGGGGCATCGTCGAACGGACTGAAGCTTTCTTT. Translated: CASSPTGGIVERTEAFF.

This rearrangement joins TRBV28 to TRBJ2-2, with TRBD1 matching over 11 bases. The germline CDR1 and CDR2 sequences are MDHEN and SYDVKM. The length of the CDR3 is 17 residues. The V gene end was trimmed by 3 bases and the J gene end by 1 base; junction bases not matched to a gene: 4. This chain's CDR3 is CASSFLGTGGNTGELFF. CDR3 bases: TGTGCCAGCAGTTTCCTGGGGACAGGGGGGAACACCGGGGAGCTGTTTTTT.

In DNA, the CDR3 is TGTGCCAGCAGTTACTCGCAGGCCTACGAGCAGTACTTC. This translates into CASSYSQAYEQYF. This chain connects TRBV6-5 to TRBJ2-7, with no clear D. Germline V gives CDR1 MNHEY, CDR2 SVGAGI. The CDR3 runs to 13 residues. V was pared by 0 bases and J by 2 bases, with 5 bases between.

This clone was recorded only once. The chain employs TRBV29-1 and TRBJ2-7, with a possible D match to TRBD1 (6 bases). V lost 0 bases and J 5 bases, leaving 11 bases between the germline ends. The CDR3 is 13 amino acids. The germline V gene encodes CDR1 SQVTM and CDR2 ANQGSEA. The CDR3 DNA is TGCAGCGTTGAAGATCGTAACAGGGACGAGCAGTACTTC. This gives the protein CSVEDRNRDEQYF.

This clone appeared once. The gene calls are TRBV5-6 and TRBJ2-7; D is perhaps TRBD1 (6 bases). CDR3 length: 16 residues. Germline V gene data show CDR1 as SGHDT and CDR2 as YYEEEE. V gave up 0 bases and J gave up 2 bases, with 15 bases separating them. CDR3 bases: TGTGCCAGCAGCTTGGGGACAGAACCAAGGGCCTACGAGCAGTACTTC. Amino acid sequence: CASSLGTEPRAYEQYF.

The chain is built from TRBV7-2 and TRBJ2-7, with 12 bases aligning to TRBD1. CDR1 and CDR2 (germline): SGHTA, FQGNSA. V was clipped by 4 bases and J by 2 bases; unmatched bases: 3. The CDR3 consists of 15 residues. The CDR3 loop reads CASSWGQGAPYEQYF. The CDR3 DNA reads TGTGCCAGCAGCTGGGGACAGGGGGCGCCCTACGAGCAGTACTTC.

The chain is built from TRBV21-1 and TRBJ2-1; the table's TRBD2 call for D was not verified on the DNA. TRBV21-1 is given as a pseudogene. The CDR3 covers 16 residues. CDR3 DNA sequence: TGTGCCAGCAGCAAAGAGGCGGGAAAGCCCTACAATGAGCAGTTCTTC. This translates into CASSKEAGKPYNEQFF.

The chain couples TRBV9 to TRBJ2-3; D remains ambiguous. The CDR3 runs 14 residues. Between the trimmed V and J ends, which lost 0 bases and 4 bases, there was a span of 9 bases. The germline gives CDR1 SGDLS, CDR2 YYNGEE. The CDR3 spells CASSVGSAPDTQYF. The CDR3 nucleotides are TGTGCCAGCAGCGTAGGGAGTGCCCCAGATACGCAGTATTTT.

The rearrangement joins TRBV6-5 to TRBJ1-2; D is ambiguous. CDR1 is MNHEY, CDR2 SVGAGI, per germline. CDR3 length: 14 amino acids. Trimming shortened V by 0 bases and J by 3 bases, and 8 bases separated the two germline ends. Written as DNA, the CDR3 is TGTGCCAGCAGTTACTCGTCAATGTACTATGGCTACACCTTC. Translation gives CASSYSSMYYGYTF.

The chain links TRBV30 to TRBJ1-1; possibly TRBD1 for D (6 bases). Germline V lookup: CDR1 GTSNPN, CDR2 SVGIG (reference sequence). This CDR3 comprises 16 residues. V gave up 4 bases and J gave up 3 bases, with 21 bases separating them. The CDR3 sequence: CAWKVVQGRGDTEAFF. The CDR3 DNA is TGTGCCTGGAAAGTCGTACAGGGAAGGGGTGACACTGAAGCTTTCTTT.

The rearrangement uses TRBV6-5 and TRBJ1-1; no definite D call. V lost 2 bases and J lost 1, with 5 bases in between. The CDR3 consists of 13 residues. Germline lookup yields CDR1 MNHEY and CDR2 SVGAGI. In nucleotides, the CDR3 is TGTGCCAGCAGTTACGCGGAGAACACTGAAGCTTTCTTT. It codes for CASSYAENTEAFF.

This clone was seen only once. CDR3 bases: TGTGCCAGCAGCTTAAGTCTAGCGGGCGCCTACAATGAGCAGTTCTTC. Residues: CASSLSLAGAYNEQFF. The chain is built from TRBV7-2 and TRBJ2-1; 8 nucleotides line up with TRBD2. With 2 bases clipped from V and 2 bases from J, the junction kept 5 bases outside the gene matches. There are 16 residues in the CDR3. Germline V CDR1 and CDR2: SGHTA, FQGNSA.

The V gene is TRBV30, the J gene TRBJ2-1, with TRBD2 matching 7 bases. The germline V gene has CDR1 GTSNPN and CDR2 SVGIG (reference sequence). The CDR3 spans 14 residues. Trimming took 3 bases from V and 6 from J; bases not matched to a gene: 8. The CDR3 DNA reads TGTGCCTGGAGACATCTGACTAGCCTCAATGAGCAGTTCTTC. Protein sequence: CAWRHLTSLNEQFF.

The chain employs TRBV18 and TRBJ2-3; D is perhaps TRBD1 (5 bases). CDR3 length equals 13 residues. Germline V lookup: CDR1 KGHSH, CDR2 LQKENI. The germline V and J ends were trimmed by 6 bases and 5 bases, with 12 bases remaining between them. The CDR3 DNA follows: TGTGCCAGCTCCCTGCAGGGCGAAGATACGCAGTATTTT. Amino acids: CASSLQGEDTQYF.

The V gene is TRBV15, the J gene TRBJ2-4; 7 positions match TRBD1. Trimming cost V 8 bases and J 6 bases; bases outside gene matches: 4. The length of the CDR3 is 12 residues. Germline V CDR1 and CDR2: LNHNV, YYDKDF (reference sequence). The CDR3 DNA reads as TGTGCCACCCGCGCAGGGGGAAACATTCAGTACTTC. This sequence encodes CATRAGGNIQYF.

CDR3 sequence reads: CASTFPGTGGYGYTF. As DNA, the CDR3 is TGTGCCAGCACCTTTCCCGGGACAGGAGGATATGGCTACACCTTC. The chain has TRBV5-6 and TRBJ1-2, with TRBD1 matching 8 bases. Trimming cost V 6 bases and J 5 bases; bases outside gene matches: 12. The V gene's germline CDR1 is SGHDT and CDR2 YYEEEE. The CDR3 is 15 amino acids.

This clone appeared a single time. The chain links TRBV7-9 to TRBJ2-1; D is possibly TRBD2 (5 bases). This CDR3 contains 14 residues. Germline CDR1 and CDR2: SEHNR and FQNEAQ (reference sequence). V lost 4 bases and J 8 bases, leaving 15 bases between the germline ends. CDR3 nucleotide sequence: TGTGCCAGCAGCTCCACGTCTAGCCCCCATGAGCAGTTCTTC. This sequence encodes CASSSTSSPHEQFF.

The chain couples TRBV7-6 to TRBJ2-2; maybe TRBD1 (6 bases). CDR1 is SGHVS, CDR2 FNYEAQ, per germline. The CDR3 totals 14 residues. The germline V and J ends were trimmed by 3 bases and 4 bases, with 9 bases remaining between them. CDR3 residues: CASSFQGGTGELFF. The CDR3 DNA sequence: TGTGCCAGCAGCTTTCAAGGGGGCACCGGGGAGCTGTTTTTT.

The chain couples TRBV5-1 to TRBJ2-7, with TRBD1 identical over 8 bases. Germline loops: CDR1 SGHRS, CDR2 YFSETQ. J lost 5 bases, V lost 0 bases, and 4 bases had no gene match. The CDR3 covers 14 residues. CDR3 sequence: CASSLDGQGNEQYF. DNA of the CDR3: TGCGCCAGCAGCTTGGATGGACAGGGTAACGAGCAGTACTTC. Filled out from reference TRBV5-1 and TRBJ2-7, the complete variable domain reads KAGVTQTPRYLIKTRGQQVTLSCSPISGHRSVSWYQQTPGQGLQFLFEYFSETQRNKGNFPGRFSGRQFSNSRSEMNVSTLELGDSALYLCASSLDGQGNEQYFGPGTRLTVT.

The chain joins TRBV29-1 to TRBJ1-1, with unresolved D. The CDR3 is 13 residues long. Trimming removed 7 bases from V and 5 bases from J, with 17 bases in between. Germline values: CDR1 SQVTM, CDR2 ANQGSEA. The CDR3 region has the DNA TGCAGCGCTGCGACCTCAGGAAGGACTGAAGCTTTCTTT. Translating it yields CSAATSGRTEAFF. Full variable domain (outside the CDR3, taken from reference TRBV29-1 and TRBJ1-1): SAVISQKPSRDICQRGTSLTIQCQVDSQVTMMFWYRQQPGQSLTLIATANQGSEATYESGFVIDKFPISRPNLTFSTLTVSNMSPEDSSIYLCSAATSGRTEAFFGQGTRLTVV.

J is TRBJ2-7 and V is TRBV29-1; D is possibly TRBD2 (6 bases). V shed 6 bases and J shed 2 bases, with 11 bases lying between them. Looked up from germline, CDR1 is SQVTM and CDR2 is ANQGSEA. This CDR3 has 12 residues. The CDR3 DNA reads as TGCAGCGTGGTTGGCGGGACCTACGAGCAGTACTTC. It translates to CSVVGGTYEQYF.

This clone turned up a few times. The CDR3 sequence is CASSATGLGYGYTF. CDR3 DNA: TGTGCCAGCAGTGCGACAGGGTTGGGCTATGGCTACACCTTC. This chain uses TRBV27 with TRBJ1-2; TRBD1 matches 7 bases. Germline loops: CDR1 MNHEY, CDR2 SMNVEV (reference sequence). The V segment lost 5 bases and the J segment 4 bases; nucleotides outside the gene matches: 7. The CDR3 length is 14 residues.

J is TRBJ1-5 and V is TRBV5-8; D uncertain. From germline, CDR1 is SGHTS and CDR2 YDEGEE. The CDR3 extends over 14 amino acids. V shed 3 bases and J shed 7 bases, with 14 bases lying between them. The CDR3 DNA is TGTGCCAGCAGCTCCGGGATGGAGCAACAGCCCCAGCATTTT. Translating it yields CASSSGMEQQPQHF. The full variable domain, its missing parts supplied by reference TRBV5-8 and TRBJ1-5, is EAGVTQSPTHLIKTRGQQATLRCSPISGHTSVYWYQQALGLGLQFLLWYDEGEERNRGNFPPRFSGRQFPNYSSELNVNALELEDSALYLCASSSGMEQQPQHFGDGTRLSIL.

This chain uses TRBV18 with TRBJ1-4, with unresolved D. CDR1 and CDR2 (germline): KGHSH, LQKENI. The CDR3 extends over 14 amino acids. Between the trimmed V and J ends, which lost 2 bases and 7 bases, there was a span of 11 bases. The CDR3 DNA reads TGTGCCAGCTCACCAGGGTTACAGCTTGAAAAACTGTTTTTT. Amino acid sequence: CASSPGLQLEKLFF.